This TCR beta chain was sequenced in a study of cytomegalovirus exposure and HLA in healthy donors. Study-wide context: Of the donors genotyped, 398 in all, about 80% fell in the Caucasian-associated ancestry cluster. Findings and limits, study-wide: Later analysis demonstrated an association between a missense DCLRE1C variant and TCR beta V- and J-gene trimming.

This clone was observed a few times. Its antigen is as yet unknown. PCR involved 60 Vbeta and 13 Jbeta primers. Measured with immunoSEQ multiplex PCR; TCRdb has only the in-frame clones, and not every one. The data contain 110,000 or so clones, roughly 8.6% of them singletons. Germline V gene sequence: CDR1 SQVTM, CDR2 ANQGSEA. The CDR3 is 14 residues long. V lost 5 bases, J lost 1 base, and 12 bases lay in between. The rearrangement joins TRBV29-1 to TRBJ1-5; tentatively, D is TRBD1 (5 bases). This clonotype was sampled from a woman aged 35 to 49 in good health and CMV-seropositive. The sample was PBMCs. Here the CDR3 DNA reads TGCAGCGTTCGGGACTATGGGAGCAATCAGCCCCAGCATTTT. This codes for CSVRDYGSNQPQHF.